Sequencing of this T cell receptor beta chain was carried out in a study of blood T cell repertoires in COVID-19. Looking at the study overall: Acute and convalescent COVID-19 samples came from the United States, Italy and Spain. The cDNA or gDNA used as material had been derived from T cells, B-cell-depleted T cells, or PBMCs.

Original analysis: Reference gene primer amplification in the assay estimated nucleated cell counts. TCRdb keeps only in-frame clones here, not all; method: immunoSEQ multiplex PCR. Clone size and V and J calls were adopted from that table, with D and trimming inferred from the DNA. The sample lists some 150,000 clones; more than 70% were seen once. The CDR3 length is 12 residues. Trimming cost V 5 bases and J 7 bases; bases outside gene matches: 4. CDR1 SGHTA and CDR2 FQGNSA come from the germline V gene. The table lists this clone with many counts. The chain is built from TRBV7-2 and TRBJ1-2, with 7 bases identical to TRBD1. Sequenced sample: peripheral blood. The receptor was isolated from a man aged 60 to 69 with active or convalescent COVID-19. The CDR3, as DNA: TGTGCCAGCAGCCCCTACAGGGGTGGCTACACCTTC. It is translated as CASSPYRGGYTF.